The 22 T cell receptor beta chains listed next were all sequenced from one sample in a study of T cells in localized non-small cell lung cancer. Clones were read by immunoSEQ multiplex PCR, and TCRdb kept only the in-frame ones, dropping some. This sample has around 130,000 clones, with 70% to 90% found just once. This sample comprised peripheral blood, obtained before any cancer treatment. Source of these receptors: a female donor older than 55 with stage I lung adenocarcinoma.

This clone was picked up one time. The CDR3 is CASHSSWRELFF. CDR3 sequence (DNA): TGTGCAAGTCACAGCAGTTGGAGGGAGCTGTTTTTT. The V call is TRBV12-2, the J call TRBJ2-2; the table calls TRBD1, which could not be checked here. TRBV12-2 is a pseudogene. The CDR3 extends over 12 amino acids.

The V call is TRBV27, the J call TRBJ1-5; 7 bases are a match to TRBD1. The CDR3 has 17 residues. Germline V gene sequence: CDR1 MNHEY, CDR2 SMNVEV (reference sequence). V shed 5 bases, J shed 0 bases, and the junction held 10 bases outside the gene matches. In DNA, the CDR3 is TGTGCCAGCAGTAGGACTCGGGACAGATATAGCAATCAGCCCCAGCATTTT. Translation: CASSRTRDRYSNQPQHF.

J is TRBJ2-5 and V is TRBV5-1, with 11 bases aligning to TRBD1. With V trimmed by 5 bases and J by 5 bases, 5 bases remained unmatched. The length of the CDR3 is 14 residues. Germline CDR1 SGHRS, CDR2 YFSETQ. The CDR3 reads CASSGQGARETQYF. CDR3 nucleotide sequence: TGCGCCAGCAGTGGACAGGGGGCGCGGGAGACCCAGTACTTC.

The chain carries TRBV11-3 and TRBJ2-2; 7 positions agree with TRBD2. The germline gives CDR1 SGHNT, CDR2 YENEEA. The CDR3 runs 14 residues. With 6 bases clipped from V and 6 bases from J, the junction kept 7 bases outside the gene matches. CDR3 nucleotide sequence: TGTGCCAGCAGTCGATCTCGGGAGGCCGGGGAGCTGTTTTTT. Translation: CASSRSREAGELFF.

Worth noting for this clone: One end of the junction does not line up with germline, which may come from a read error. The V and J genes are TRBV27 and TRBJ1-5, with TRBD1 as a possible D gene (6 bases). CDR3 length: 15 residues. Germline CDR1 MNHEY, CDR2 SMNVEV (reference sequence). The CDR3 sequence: CASSLSWGARQPQHF. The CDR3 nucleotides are TGTGCCAGCAGTCTATCTTGGGGGGCAAGACAGCCCCAGCATTTT.

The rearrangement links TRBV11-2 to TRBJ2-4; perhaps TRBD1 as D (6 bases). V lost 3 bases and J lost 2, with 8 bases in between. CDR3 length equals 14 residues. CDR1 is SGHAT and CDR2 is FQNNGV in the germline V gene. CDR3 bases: TGTGCCAGCAGCTTTGGGACATCCAAAAACATTCAGTACTTC. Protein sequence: CASSFGTSKNIQYF. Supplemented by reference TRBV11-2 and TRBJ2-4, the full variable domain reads EAGVAQSPRYKIIEKRQSVAFWCNPISGHATLYWYQQILGQGPKLLIQFQNNGVVDDSQLPKDRFSAERLKGVDSTLKIQPAKLEDSAVYLCASSFGTSKNIQYFGAGTRLSVL.

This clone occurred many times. For the CDR3, the DNA is TGTGCCAGCCCGTGGGACCAAGAGACCCAGTACTTC. Its protein is CASPWDQETQYF. This rearrangement joins TRBV21-1 to TRBJ2-5. TRBV21-1 is termed a pseudogene. The CDR3 spans 12 residues.

The CDR3, as DNA: TGTGCCAGCAGCGCCCTGGCGGCGGGCGGCAATGAGCAGTTCTTC. It yields the protein CASSALAAGGNEQFF. The chain carries TRBV9 and TRBJ2-1; TRBD2 is a possible D gene (5 bases). Trimming cost V 3 bases and J 6 bases, with 16 bases left between them. Germline CDR1 is SGDLS and CDR2 is YYNGEE. There are 15 residues in the CDR3. The full variable domain, completed using reference TRBV9 and TRBJ2-1, is DSGVTQTPKHLITATGQRVTLRCSPRSGDLSVYWYQQSLDQGLQFLIQYYNGEERAKGNILERFSAQQFPDLHSELNLSSLELGDSALYFCASSALAAGGNEQFFGPGTRLTVL.

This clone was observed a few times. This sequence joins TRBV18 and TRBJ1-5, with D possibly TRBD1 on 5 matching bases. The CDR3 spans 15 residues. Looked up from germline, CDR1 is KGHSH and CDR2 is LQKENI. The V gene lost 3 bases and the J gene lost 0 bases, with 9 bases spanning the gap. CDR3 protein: CASSPGLNSNQPQHF. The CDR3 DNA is TGTGCCAGCTCACCGGGGCTTAATAGCAATCAGCCCCAGCATTTT.

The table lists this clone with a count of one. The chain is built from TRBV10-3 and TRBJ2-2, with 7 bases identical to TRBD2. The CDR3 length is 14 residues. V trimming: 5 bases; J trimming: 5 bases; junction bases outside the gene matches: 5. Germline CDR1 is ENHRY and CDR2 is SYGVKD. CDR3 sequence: CAISIREGTGELFF. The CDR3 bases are TGTGCCATCAGTATTAGGGAGGGGACCGGGGAGCTGTTTTTT.

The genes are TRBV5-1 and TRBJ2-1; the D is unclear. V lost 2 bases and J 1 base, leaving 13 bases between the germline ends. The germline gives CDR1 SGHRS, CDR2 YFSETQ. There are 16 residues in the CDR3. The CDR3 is CASSLWASVSYNEQFF. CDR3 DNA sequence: TGCGCCAGCAGCTTATGGGCGTCGGTATCCTACAATGAGCAGTTCTTC.

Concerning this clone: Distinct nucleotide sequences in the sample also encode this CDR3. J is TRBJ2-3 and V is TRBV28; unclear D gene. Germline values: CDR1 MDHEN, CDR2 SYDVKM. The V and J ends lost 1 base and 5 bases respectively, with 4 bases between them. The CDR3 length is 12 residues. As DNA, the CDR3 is TGTGCCAGCAGTTTATTAGTAGATACGCAGTATTTT. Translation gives CASSLLVDTQYF. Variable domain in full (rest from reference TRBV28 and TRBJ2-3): DVKVTQSSRYLVKRTGEKVFLECVQDMDHENMFWYRQDPGLGLRLIYFSYDVKMKEKGDIPEGYSVSREKKERFSLILESASTNQTSMYLCASSLLVDTQYFGPGTRLTVL.

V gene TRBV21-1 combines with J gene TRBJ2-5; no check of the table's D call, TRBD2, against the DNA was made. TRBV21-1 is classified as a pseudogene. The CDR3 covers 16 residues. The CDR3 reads CASSKPTSGGVRAQYF. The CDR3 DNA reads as TGTGCCAGCAGCAAACCAACTAGCGGGGGGGTTCGGGCCCAGTACTTC.

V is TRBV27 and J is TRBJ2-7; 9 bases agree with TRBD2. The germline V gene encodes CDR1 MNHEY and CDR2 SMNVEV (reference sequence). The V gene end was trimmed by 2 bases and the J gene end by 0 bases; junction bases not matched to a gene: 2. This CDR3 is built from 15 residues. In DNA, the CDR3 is TGTGCCAGCAGTTTAAGGCGGGAGGGCTCCTACGAGCAGTACTTC. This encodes CASSLRREGSYEQYF.

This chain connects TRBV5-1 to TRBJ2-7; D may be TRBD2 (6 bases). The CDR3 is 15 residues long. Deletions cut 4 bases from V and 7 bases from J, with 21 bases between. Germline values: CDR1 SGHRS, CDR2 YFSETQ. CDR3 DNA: TGCGCCAGCAGCCCGTCCCCGCAGACTGGGAGGGAGCAGTACTTC. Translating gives CASSPSPQTGREQYF.

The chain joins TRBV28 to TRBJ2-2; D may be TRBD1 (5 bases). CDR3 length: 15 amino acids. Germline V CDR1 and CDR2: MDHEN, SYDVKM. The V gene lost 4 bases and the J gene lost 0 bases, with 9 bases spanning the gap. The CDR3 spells CASSWGVPNTGELFF. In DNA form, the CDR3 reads TGTGCCAGCAGTTGGGGCGTTCCGAACACCGGGGAGCTGTTTTTT.

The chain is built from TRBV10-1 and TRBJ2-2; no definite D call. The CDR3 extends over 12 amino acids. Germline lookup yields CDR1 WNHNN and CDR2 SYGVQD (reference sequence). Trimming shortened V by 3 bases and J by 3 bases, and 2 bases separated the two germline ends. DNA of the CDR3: TGCGCCAGCAGTGAAGACACCGGGGAGCTGTTTTTT. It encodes CASSEDTGELFF.

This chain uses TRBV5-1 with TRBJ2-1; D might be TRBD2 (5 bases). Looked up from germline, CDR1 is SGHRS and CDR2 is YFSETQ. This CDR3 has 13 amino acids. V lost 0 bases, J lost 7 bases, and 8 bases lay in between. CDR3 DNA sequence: TGCGCCAGCAGCTTGGACGGGGAGAATGAGCAGTTCTTC. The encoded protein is CASSLDGENEQFF. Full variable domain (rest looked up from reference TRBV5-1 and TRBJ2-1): KAGVTQTPRYLIKTRGQQVTLSCSPISGHRSVSWYQQTPGQGLQFLFEYFSETQRNKGNFPGRFSGRQFSNSRSEMNVSTLELGDSALYLCASSLDGENEQFFGPGTRLTVL.

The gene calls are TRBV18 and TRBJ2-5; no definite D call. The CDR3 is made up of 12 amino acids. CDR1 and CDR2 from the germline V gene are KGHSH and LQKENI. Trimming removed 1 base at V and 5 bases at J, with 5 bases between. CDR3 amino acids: CASSPQRETQYF. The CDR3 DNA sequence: TGTGCCAGCTCACCACAGCGTGAGACCCAGTACTTC.

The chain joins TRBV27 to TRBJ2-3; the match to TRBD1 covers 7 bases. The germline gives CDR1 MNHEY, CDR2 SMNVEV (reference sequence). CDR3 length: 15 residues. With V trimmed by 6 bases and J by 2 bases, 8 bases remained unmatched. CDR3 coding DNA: TGTGCCAGCAGAGACAGGGCCCTTCACACAGATACGCAGTATTTT. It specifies CASRDRALHTDTQYF.

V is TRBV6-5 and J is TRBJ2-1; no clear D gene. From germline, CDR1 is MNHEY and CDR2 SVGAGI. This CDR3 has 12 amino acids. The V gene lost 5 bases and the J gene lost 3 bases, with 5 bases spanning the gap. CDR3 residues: CASSRDYNEQFF. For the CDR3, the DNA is TGTGCCAGCAGTAGGGACTACAATGAGCAGTTCTTC.

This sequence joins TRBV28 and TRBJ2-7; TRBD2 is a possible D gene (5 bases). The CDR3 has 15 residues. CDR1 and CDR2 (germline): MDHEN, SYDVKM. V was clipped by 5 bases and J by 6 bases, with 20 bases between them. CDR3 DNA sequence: TGTGCCAGCAGTCCCCCTCGTAGCGCGACGAGCGAGCAGTACTTC. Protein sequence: CASSPPRSATSEQYF.